This TCR beta chain derives from a study of PD-1 blockade in classical Hodgkin lymphoma. Study overall: Nivolumab was given intravenously to patients at 3 mg/kg every 2 weeks. Regarding the study as a whole: Baseline diversity was lower in partial responders and progressors than complete responders.

Sequenced by immunoSEQ multiplex PCR; TCRdb stores in-frame clones only, minus some. Here the sample spans about 8,800 clones, 65% to 85% being singletons. As for time point: cycle 4 day 1 (C4D1), after six to seven weeks of nivolumab. Following autologous stem cell transplantation, relapse occurred in every patient, and exposure to brentuximab vedotin varied. To note about this clone: Its antigen is unknown.

Between the trimmed V and J ends, which lost 5 bases and 5 bases, there was a span of 9 bases. The germline gives CDR1 SGHRS, CDR2 YFSETQ. The CDR3 is made up of 12 amino acids. The sample was peripheral blood mononuclear cells (PBMCs), taken before the fourth cycle of nivolumab. The source is a human donor with classical Hodgkin lymphoma. This rearrangement joins TRBV5-1 to TRBJ2-3; no clear D gene. The CDR3 reads CASRYMGDTQYF. The CDR3, as DNA: TGCGCCAGCAGGTATATGGGAGATACGCAGTATTTT.